This is a list of T cell receptor beta chains from one sample in a study of blood T cell repertoires in COVID-19. Profiled with immunoSEQ multiplex PCR; TCRdb holds only in-frame clones, not every one. The repertoire holds more than 95,000 clones, 85% to 90% seen once, with roughly a quarter in the top ten. The sequenced sample was peripheral blood. The receptors come from an elderly woman with acute or convalescent COVID-19. CDR3s include the opening cysteine and the closing phenylalanine or tryptophan. The order of the fields is CDR3 DNA, CDR3 protein, D gene, J gene, V gene, clone size. D genes are given only for firm matches. A clone size is listed for some rows: how often the clone was seen (once, few, many), or a class if it is expanded.

cdr3_nt: TGTGCCAGCAGGGAAGGGGGACTAGCGGGCTTCAATGAGCAGTTCTTC
cdr3_aa: CASREGGLAGFNEQFF
d_call: TRBD2
j_call: TRBJ2-1
v_call: TRBV6-1
clone_size: few

cdr3_nt: TGCAGCGTTGAATTGATTGGCAGTTACACTGAAGCTTTCTTT
cdr3_aa: CSVELIGSYTEAFF
d_call: .
j_call: TRBJ1-1
v_call: TRBV29-1
clone_size: .

cdr3_nt: TGTGCCAGCGCCGAGACAGGGGTTTCTAACTATGGCTACACCTTC
cdr3_aa: CASAETGVSNYGYTF
d_call: TRBD1
j_call: TRBJ1-2
v_call: TRBV19
clone_size: .

cdr3_nt: TGTGCCAGCAGCGCAGCGGCAGGGGTCGGCTATGGCTACACCTTC
cdr3_aa: CASSAAAGVGYGYTF
d_call: .
j_call: TRBJ1-2
v_call: TRBV7-2
clone_size: .

cdr3_nt: TGTGCCAGCAGCCGGGGAACGGGACAGGGTCCCTCTGGAAACACCATATATTTT
cdr3_aa: CASSRGTGQGPSGNTIYF
d_call: TRBD1
j_call: TRBJ1-3
v_call: TRBV11-2
clone_size: .

cdr3_nt: TGCGCCAGCAGCGATGGCGGGGGGGCCTACAATGAGCAGTTCTTC
cdr3_aa: CASSDGGGAYNEQFF
d_call: TRBD2
j_call: TRBJ2-1
v_call: TRBV5-1
clone_size: .

cdr3_nt: TGTGCCAGCTCCCGGGACAGCTCCTACAATGAGCAGTTCTTC
cdr3_aa: CASSRDSSYNEQFF
d_call: TRBD1
j_call: TRBJ2-1
v_call: TRBV18
clone_size: .

cdr3_nt: TGTGCCAGCAAAAAGGCAGGTAATCAGCCCCAGCATTTT
cdr3_aa: CASKKAGNQPQHF
d_call: .
j_call: TRBJ1-5
v_call: TRBV2
clone_size: .

cdr3_nt: TGTGCCAGCAGCCGAGGAGACTATGGCTACACCTTC
cdr3_aa: CASSRGDYGYTF
d_call: .
j_call: TRBJ1-2
v_call: TRBV14
clone_size: .

cdr3_nt: TGTGCCAGCAGCCGGGACAGTACCCTCTCTGGAAACACCATATATTTT
cdr3_aa: CASSRDSTLSGNTIYF
d_call: TRBD1
j_call: TRBJ1-3
v_call: TRBV14
clone_size: .

cdr3_nt: TGTGCCAGCTACGGGGAATTGAATGAAAAACTGTTTTTT
cdr3_aa: CASYGELNEKLFF
d_call: .
j_call: TRBJ1-4
v_call: TRBV28
clone_size: .

cdr3_nt: TGTGCCAGCAGCTTGCTGGACAGGCTCGAAGGGGAAGCTTTCTTT
cdr3_aa: CASSLLDRLEGEAFF
d_call: TRBD1
j_call: TRBJ1-1
v_call: TRBV5-6
clone_size: .

cdr3_nt: TGTGCCAGCTCACCAAAGCCCACCGGGGAGCTGTTTTTT
cdr3_aa: CASSPKPTGELFF
d_call: .
j_call: TRBJ2-2
v_call: TRBV18
clone_size: .

cdr3_nt: TGTGCCAGCAGTCCGAGGCGTACTCAGAATTCACCCCTCCACTTT
cdr3_aa: CASSPRRTQNSPLHF
d_call: .
j_call: TRBJ1-6
v_call: TRBV28
clone_size: few

cdr3_nt: TGTGCCGGCAGTTACTCGAGTGACAGCCCATGGTACTTC
cdr3_aa: CAGSYSSDSPWYF
d_call: .
j_call: TRBJ2-7
v_call: TRBV6-5
clone_size: .

cdr3_nt: TGTGCCAGCAGCCAAGAAGCTTACTCCAAAAACATTCAGTACTTC
cdr3_aa: CASSQEAYSKNIQYF
d_call: .
j_call: TRBJ2-4
v_call: TRBV3-1/TRBV3-2
clone_size: .

cdr3_nt: TGTGCCAGCAGCCCAAGCCACAGGCAAGAGACCCAGTACTTC
cdr3_aa: CASSPSHRQETQYF
d_call: .
j_call: TRBJ2-5
v_call: TRBV11-1
clone_size: once

cdr3_nt: TGCGCCAGCAGCCCAGAGGGAAGGCATCAGCCCCAGCATTTT
cdr3_aa: CASSPEGRHQPQHF
d_call: .
j_call: TRBJ1-5
v_call: TRBV5-1
clone_size: .

cdr3_nt: TGCGCCAGCAGCCAAAACCGGGACAGGGCCGTCTATGGCTACACCTTC
cdr3_aa: CASSQNRDRAVYGYTF
d_call: TRBD1
j_call: TRBJ1-2
v_call: TRBV4-1
clone_size: .

cdr3_nt: TGTGCCAGCAGCTTGGCCGGGACTATGAGCACCGGGGAGCTGTTTTTT
cdr3_aa: CASSLAGTMSTGELFF
d_call: TRBD2
j_call: TRBJ2-2
v_call: TRBV5-4
clone_size: .

cdr3_nt: TGCGCCAGCAGCTTGGGACAGGGTGTTTATGAAAAACTGTTTTTT
cdr3_aa: CASSLGQGVYEKLFF
d_call: TRBD1
j_call: TRBJ1-4
v_call: TRBV5-1
clone_size: few

cdr3_nt: TGCAGTGCGGGCCCCCGGAACACCATATATTTT
cdr3_aa: CSAGPRNTIYF
d_call: .
j_call: TRBJ1-3
v_call: TRBV20-1
clone_size: .

cdr3_nt: TGTGCCAGCAGTCCGGGGACTTCCTGGAACAATGAGCAGTTCTTC
cdr3_aa: CASSPGTSWNNEQFF
d_call: .
j_call: TRBJ2-1
v_call: TRBV28
clone_size: once

cdr3_nt: TGTGCCAGCAGCTTAGTTGGCGGGTTTGGCTACACCTTC
cdr3_aa: CASSLVGGFGYTF
d_call: .
j_call: TRBJ1-2
v_call: TRBV11-2
clone_size: .

cdr3_nt: TGTGCCAGCAGCGTTCGTGACTACAGCAATGAGCAGTTCTTC
cdr3_aa: CASSVRDYSNEQFF
d_call: .
j_call: TRBJ2-1
v_call: TRBV9
clone_size: .

cdr3_nt: TGCGCCAGCAGTGCGGGCACCGGGGAGCTGTTTTTT
cdr3_aa: CASSAGTGELFF
d_call: .
j_call: TRBJ2-2
v_call: TRBV10-2
clone_size: .

cdr3_nt: TGTGCCAGCAGTGAAGCAGGGAGGATCACCGGGGAGCTGTTTTTT
cdr3_aa: CASSEAGRITGELFF
d_call: .
j_call: TRBJ2-2
v_call: TRBV25-1
clone_size: .

cdr3_nt: TGTGCCAGCAACTCGGGACAGCCCCCCTCACCCCTCCACTTT
cdr3_aa: CASNSGQPPSPLHF
d_call: TRBD1
j_call: TRBJ1-6
v_call: TRBV27
clone_size: .